This T cell receptor (beta chain) came from a study of T cell repertoires in cytomegalovirus infection. Study information: CMV epitopes that were recently identified and HLA-C-restricted were used alongside well-studied HLA-B-restricted ones.

MiXCR was run by TCRdb on the reads, yielding one entry per CDR3 protein. The sample contains hundreds of thousands of distinct CDR3 sequences, about 44% of which appear only once. In its sample, this clonotype was seen a few times. Its matching antigen is unknown. J was trimmed by 3 bases and V by 4 bases; bases with no gene match: 5. Germline V gene lookup returns CDR1 SGHTA and CDR2 FQGNSA. The CDR3 totals 15 residues. V usage is TRBV7-2 and J usage is TRBJ2-7; TRBD1 matches 11 bases. Material: cultured PBMCs, obtained from culture after CMV antigen stimulation. The TCR was taken from a human donor in good health (CMV status not recorded). Some clones in this sample may be carry-over from other donors' samples. For the CDR3, the DNA is TGTGCCAGCAGCTACGGGACAGGGGGATTCTACGAGCAGTACTTC. Translation: CASSYGTGGFYEQYF.